Each of the 4 T cell receptor beta chains below was sequenced from the same sample in a study of blood T cell repertoires in COVID-19. The protocol was immunoSEQ multiplex PCR, while the TCRdb copy is restricted to in-frame clones and leaves out a portion. Of more than 200,000 clones in the sample, 85% to 90% are singletons; the top ten hold 2.7%. Material: peripheral blood. These receptors all stem from a man aged 25 to 40 with COVID-19, enrolled during active disease.

The table lists this clone with a count of one. The chain joins TRBV4-2 to TRBJ2-3, with 9 bases aligning to TRBD2. The CDR3 runs to 18 residues. Trimming at V came to 0 bases and at J to 4 bases, leaving 11 bases not matched to a gene. Germline V CDR1 and CDR2: LGHNA, YNFKEQ. The CDR3 sequence: CASSQETAGGLVSDTQYF. The CDR3, as DNA: TGTGCCAGCAGCCAAGAAACAGCGGGAGGACTAGTTTCAGATACGCAGTATTTT.

This chain uses TRBV6-4 with TRBJ1-1, with 8 bases matching TRBD1. Germline CDR1 reads MRHNA; CDR2 reads SNTAGT. This CDR3 spans 17 amino acids. The V gene end was trimmed by 5 bases and the J gene end by 8 bases; junction bases not matched to a gene: 19. CDR3 sequence reads: CASSQTSGRGQVSEAFF. Here the CDR3 DNA reads TGTGCCAGCAGTCAGACCTCGGGCAGGGGGCAGGTATCGGAAGCTTTCTTT.

The genes are TRBV14 and TRBJ2-3, with 10 bases matching TRBD2. The junction had 8 bases not matched to a gene; V was cut back by 0 bases and J by 2 bases. Germline CDR1 reads SGHDN; CDR2 reads FVKESK. The CDR3 runs to 18 residues. CDR3 residues: CASSQDAFSGRYTDTQYF. In nucleotides, the CDR3 is TGTGCCAGCAGCCAAGACGCCTTTAGCGGGAGGTACACAGATACGCAGTATTTT.

In this sample, this clone turned up once. This chain connects TRBV7-2 to TRBJ1-1; D remains ambiguous. The V gene's germline CDR1 is SGHTA and CDR2 FQGNSA. The CDR3 is made up of 14 amino acids. With 5 bases removed from V and 0 bases from J, the gap between germline ends came to 10 bases. The CDR3: CASSPRELNTEAFF. The DNA of the CDR3 is TGTGCCAGCAGCCCCCGGGAACTGAACACTGAAGCTTTCTTT.